A few counts support the clone carrying this T cell receptor (beta chain). As yet, its antigen is unknown. TCRbeta library preparation incorporated unique molecular identifiers. TCRdb re-called the PCR reads through MiXCR, storing one row per CDR3 protein. The sample contains 700,000 to 850,000 distinct CDR3 sequences, around 17% of which appear only once. This specimen belongs to a study of T-cell reconstitution after alpha-beta-depleted transplantation in children. Study-wide points: Counts and diversity of T cells one year after transplant came mostly from newly produced T cells.

The input for sequencing was PBMCs, mostly from graft donor cells, taken 360 days after TCRalphabeta/CD19-depleted stem cell transplant. This receptor was taken from a male patient younger than 18 who had a stem cell transplant for acute lymphoblastic leukemia, so the T cells may come from the graft donor.

For the CDR3, the DNA is TGTGCCAGCAGCCCAACACGGACAGGGGGATACAATGAGCAGTTCTTC. Its translation: CASSPTRTGGYNEQFF. The V call is TRBV11-3, the J call TRBJ2-1; 10 bases agree with TRBD1. CDR1 and CDR2 from the germline V gene are SGHNT and YENEEA. With 5 bases clipped from V and 4 bases from J, the junction kept 8 bases outside the gene matches. The CDR3 is made up of 16 amino acids.